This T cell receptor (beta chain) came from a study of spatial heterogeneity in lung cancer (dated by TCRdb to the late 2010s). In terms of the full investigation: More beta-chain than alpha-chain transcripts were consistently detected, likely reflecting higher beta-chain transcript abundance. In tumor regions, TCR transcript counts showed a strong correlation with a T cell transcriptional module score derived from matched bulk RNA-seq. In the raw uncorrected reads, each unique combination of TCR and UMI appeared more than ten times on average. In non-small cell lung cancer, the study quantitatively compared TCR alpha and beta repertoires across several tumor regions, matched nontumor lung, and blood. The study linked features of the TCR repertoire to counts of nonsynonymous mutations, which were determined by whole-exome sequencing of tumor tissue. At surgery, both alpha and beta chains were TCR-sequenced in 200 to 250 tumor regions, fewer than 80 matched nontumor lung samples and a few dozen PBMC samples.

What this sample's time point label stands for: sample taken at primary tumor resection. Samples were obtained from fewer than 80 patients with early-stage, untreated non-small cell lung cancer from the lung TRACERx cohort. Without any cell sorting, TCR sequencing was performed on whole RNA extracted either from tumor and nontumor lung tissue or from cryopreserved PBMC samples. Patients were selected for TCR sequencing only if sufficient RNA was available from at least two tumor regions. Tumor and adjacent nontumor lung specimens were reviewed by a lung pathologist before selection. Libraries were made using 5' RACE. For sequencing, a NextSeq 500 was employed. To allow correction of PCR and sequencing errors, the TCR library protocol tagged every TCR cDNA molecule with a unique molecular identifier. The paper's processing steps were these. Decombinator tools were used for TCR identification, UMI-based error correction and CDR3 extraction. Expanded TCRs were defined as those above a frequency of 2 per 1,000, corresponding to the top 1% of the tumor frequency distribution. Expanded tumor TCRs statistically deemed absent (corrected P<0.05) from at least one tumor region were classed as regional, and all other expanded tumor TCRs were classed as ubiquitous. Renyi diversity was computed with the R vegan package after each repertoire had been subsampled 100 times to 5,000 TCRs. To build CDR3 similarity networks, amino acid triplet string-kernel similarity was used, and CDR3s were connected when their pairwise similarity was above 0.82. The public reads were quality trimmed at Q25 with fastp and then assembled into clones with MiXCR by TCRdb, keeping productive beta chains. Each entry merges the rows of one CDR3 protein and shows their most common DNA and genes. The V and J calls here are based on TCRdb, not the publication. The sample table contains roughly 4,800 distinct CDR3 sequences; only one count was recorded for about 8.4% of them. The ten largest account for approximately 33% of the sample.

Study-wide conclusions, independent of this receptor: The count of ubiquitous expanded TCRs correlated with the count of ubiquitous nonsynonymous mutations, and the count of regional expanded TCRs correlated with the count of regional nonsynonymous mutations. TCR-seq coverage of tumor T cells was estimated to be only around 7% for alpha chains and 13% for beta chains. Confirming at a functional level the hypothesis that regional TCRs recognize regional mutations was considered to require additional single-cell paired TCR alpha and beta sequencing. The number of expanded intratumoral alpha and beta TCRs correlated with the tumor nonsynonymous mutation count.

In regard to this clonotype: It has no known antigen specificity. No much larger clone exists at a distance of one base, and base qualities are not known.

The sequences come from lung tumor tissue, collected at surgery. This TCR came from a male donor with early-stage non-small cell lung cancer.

This receptor has the CDR3 CASAPPGQGEETQYF. The DNA is as follows: TGTGCTAGTGCTCCCCCGGGACAGGGGGAAGAGACCCAGTACTTC. The sequence is built from TRBV12-5 and TRBJ2-5; the junction holds 11 bases that match TRBD1. Trimming takes 7 bases off V and 3 bases off J; junction bases not matched to a gene: 7. Via the germline V gene, CDR1 is LGHNT and CDR2 FRNRAP. There are 15 amino acids in the CDR3, from cysteine to phenylalanine inclusive. The CDR3 DNA has 45 bases and is translated from base 1.